This T cell receptor beta chain was recovered during a study of CD4+ T cells in melanoma. In regard to this clone: The antigen is not known.

Broader study findings: A reported correlation linked neoantigen-specific CD4+ T cells to CD8+, macrophage and B cell function. Diverse differentiation states were reported for melanoma neoantigen-specific CD4+ T cells.

This table comes from immunoSEQ multiplex PCR, and its TCRdb copy is limited to in-frame clones, with some not included. The data contain around 130,000 clones, nearly 95% of them singletons. CDR1 WSHSY and CDR2 SAAADI come from the germline V gene. Trimming removed 2 bases from V and 0 bases from J, with 13 bases in between. The CDR3 runs 16 residues. This receptor was taken from a human donor with melanoma. V is TRBV10-2 and J is TRBJ1-1; D possibly corresponds to TRBD1 (5 bases). The DNA of the CDR3 is TGCGCCAGCAGTGAGGCCTTGGGGACCTTGAACACTGAAGCTTTCTTT. This codes for CASSEALGTLNTEAFF.